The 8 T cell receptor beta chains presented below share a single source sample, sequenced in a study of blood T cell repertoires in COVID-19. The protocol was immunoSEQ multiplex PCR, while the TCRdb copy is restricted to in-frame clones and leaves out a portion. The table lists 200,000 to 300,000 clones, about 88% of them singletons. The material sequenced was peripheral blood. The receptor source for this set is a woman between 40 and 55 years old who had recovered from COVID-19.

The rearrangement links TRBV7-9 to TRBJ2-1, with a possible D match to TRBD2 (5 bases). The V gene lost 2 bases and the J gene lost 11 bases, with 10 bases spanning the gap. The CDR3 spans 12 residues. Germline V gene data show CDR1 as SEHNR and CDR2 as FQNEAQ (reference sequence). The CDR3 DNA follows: TGTGCCAGCAGCTTATTGGCTAGCCAGCAGTTCTTC. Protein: CASSLLASQQFF.

For the CDR3, the DNA is TGTGCCAGCAGCTTAGCCGGTCCAAGCGGGAGGGGGGAGACCCAGTACTTC. Its translation: CASSLAGPSGRGETQYF. The rearrangement joins TRBV13 to TRBJ2-5; 10 bases map to TRBD2. The germline V gene encodes CDR1 PRHDT and CDR2 FYEKMQ (reference sequence). The J segment lost 5 bases and the V segment lost 1 base, leaving 10 bases of the junction unmatched. CDR3 length: 17 residues. Full variable domain (outside the CDR3, taken from reference TRBV13 and TRBJ2-5): AAGVIQSPRHLIKEKRETATLKCYPIPRHDTVYWYQQGPGQDPQFLISFYEKMQSDKGSIPDRFSAQQFSDYHSELNMSSLELGDSALYFCASSLAGPSGRGETQYFGPGTRLLVL.

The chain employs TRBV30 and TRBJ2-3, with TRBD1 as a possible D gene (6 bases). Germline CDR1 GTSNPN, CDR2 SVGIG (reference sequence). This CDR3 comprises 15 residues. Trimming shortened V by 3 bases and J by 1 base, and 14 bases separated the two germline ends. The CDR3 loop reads CAWRSGGGRTDTQYF. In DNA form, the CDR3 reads TGTGCCTGGAGATCTGGGGGCGGGCGCACAGATACGCAGTATTTT.

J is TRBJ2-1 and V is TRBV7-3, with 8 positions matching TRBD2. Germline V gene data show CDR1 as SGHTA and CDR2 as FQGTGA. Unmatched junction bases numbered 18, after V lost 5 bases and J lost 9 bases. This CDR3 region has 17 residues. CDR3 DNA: TGTGCCAGCAGCCCCCAAACTGCGGGACTAGTCATGGGTGAGCAGTTCTTC. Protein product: CASSPQTAGLVMGEQFF. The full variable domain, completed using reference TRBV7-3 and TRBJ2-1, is GAGVSQTPSNKVTEKGKYVELRCDPISGHTALYWYRQSLGQGPEFLIYFQGTGAADDSGLPNDRFFAVRPEGSVSTLKIQRTERGDSAVYLCASSPQTAGLVMGEQFFGPGTRLTVL.

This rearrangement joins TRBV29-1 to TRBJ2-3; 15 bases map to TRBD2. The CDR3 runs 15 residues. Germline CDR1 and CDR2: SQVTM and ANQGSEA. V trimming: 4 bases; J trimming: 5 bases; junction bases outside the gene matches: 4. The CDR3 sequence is CSVGGLAGGGDTQYF. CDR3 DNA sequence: TGCAGCGTTGGGGGACTAGCGGGAGGAGGAGATACGCAGTATTTT.

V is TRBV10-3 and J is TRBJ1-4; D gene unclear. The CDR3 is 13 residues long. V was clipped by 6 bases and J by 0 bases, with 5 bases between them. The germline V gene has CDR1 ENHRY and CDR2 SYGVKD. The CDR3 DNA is TGTGCCATCAGCGCTACAACTAATGAAAAACTGTTTTTT. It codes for CAISATTNEKLFF.

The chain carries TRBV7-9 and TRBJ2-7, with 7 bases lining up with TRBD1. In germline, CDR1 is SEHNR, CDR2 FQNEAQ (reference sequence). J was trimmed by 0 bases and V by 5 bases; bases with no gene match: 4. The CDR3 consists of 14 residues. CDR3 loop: CASSNHRGSYEQYF. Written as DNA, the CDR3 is TGTGCCAGCAGCAACCACAGGGGCTCCTACGAGCAGTACTTC. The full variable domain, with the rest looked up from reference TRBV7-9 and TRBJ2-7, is DTGVSQNPRHKITKRGQNVTFRCDPISEHNRLYWYRQTLGQGPEFLTYFQNEAQLEKSRLLSDRFSAERPKGSFSTLEIQRTEQGDSAMYLCASSNHRGSYEQYFGPGTRLTVT.

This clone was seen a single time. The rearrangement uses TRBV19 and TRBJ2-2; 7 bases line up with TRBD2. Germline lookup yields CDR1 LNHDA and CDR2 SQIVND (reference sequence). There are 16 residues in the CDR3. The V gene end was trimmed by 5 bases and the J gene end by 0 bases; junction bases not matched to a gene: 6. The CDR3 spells CASSSIAGANTGELFF. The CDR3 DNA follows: TGTGCCAGTAGTTCTATAGCGGGTGCGAACACCGGGGAGCTGTTTTTT.